Below, 29 T cell receptor beta chains from the same sample are listed, as sequenced in a study of OX40 agonist ivuxolimab in advanced cancers. Generated by immunoSEQ multiplex PCR, the TCRdb table keeps only in-frame clones and is missing some. The sample lists some 150,000 clones, about nine tenths seen once, with roughly 1.1% in the top ten. Specimen: CD4+ or CD8+ T cells sorted from blood, collected in a trial of the OX40 agonist ivuxolimab. All receptors come from an adult with an advanced solid tumor such as melanoma, head and neck, liver or kidney cancer.

The chain joins TRBV7-2 to TRBJ2-3, with TRBD2 matching 15 bases. With V trimmed by 0 bases and J by 7 bases, 11 bases remained unmatched. CDR1 SGHTA and CDR2 FQGNSA come from the germline V gene. The CDR3 has 19 residues. In DNA, the CDR3 is TGTGCCAGCAGCTTAGCCTGGACTAGCGGGAGGGCCCCGCCACATACGCAGTATTTT. It specifies CASSLAWTSGRAPPHTQYF.

The rearrangement uses TRBV5-6 and TRBJ2-3; 11 nucleotides line up with TRBD1. Germline values: CDR1 SGHDT, CDR2 YYEEEE. With 1 base clipped from V and 3 bases from J, the junction kept 4 bases outside the gene matches. The CDR3 sequence is 16 residues long. CDR3 region: CASSLRTGGATDTQYF. For the CDR3, the DNA is TGTGCCAGCAGCTTGCGGACAGGGGGCGCAACAGATACGCAGTATTTT.

CDR3 sequence: CASTEKVAYNEQFF. Here the CDR3 DNA reads TGTGCCAGCACCGAGAAGGTAGCCTACAATGAGCAGTTCTTC. The chain joins TRBV2 to TRBJ2-1; D unresolved. V lost 7 bases to trimming and J lost 2 bases, with 12 bases between them. The germline CDR1 and CDR2 sequences are SNHLY and FYNNEI. The CDR3 extends over 14 amino acids.

The rearrangement links TRBV10-3 to TRBJ2-1, with TRBD2 matching 13 bases. The V gene end was trimmed by 8 bases and the J gene end by 8 bases; junction bases not matched to a gene: 9. This CDR3 has 15 amino acids. Germline V gene sequence: CDR1 ENHRY, CDR2 SYGVKD. In DNA form, the CDR3 reads TGTGCCATCGGGCCTGGACTAGCGGGAGCGGATGAGCAGTTCTTC. Translated, it gives CAIGPGLAGADEQFF.

Details on this clone: Other DNA sequences in the sample encode the same CDR3. The chain has TRBV5-1 and TRBJ1-5; D perhaps matches TRBD1 (5 bases). Trimming left V 0 bases short and J 7 bases short, with 5 bases between. CDR1 and CDR2 from the germline V gene are SGHRS and YFSETQ. CDR3 length: 12 amino acids. Here the CDR3 reads CASSLEGQPQHF. CDR3 DNA sequence: TGCGCCAGCAGCTTGGAGGGGCAGCCCCAGCATTTT.

The genes are TRBV5-1 and TRBJ2-1; TRBD2 agrees at 8 bases. The CDR3 is 17 residues long. Germline trimming cut 4 bases from V and 1 base from J; bases unmatched to any gene: 10. Per the germline V gene, CDR1 is SGHRS and CDR2 is YFSETQ. Written as DNA, the CDR3 is TGCGCCAGCAGCCTCTCCACTAGCGGTGGTTCCTACAATGAGCAGTTCTTC. Translating it yields CASSLSTSGGSYNEQFF.

This sequence joins TRBV5-4 and TRBJ1-2; no reliable D call. The length of the CDR3 is 15 residues. The V gene's germline CDR1 is SGHNT and CDR2 YYREEE (reference sequence). The germline V and J ends were trimmed by 4 bases and 6 bases, with 19 bases remaining between them. CDR3 nucleotides: TGTGCCAGCAGCACCTTTGACCGACCCAGAAATGGCTACACCTTC. Its protein product is CASSTFDRPRNGYTF.

The chain couples TRBV19 to TRBJ1-2; D call uncertain. CDR1 and CDR2 (germline): LNHDA, SQIVND (reference sequence). The CDR3 is made up of 10 amino acids. V was pared by 5 bases and J by 13 bases, with 11 bases between. The CDR3 here is CASSRRPGTF. In nucleotides, the CDR3 is TGTGCCAGTAGTCGGCGACCGGGCACCTTC.

This clone was seen a few times. The chain uses TRBV6-5 and TRBJ2-7; 7 bases map to TRBD1. This CDR3 is 14 amino acids long. CDR1 is MNHEY, CDR2 SVGAGI, per germline. J lost 2 bases, V lost 6 bases, and 7 bases had no gene match. The CDR3 is CASRRDSKTYEQYF. For the CDR3, the DNA is TGTGCCAGCAGGAGGGACAGTAAGACCTACGAGCAGTACTTC.

The genes are TRBV5-1 and TRBJ1-4; D not certain. V lost 7 bases and J 0 bases, leaving 13 bases between the germline ends. CDR1 is SGHRS and CDR2 is YFSETQ in the germline V gene. The CDR3 has 15 amino acids. In nucleotides, the CDR3 is TGCGCCAGCGGGCGGGGTTATGCAACTAATGAAAAACTGTTTTTT. This sequence encodes CASGRGYATNEKLFF.

The V call is TRBV7-9, the J call TRBJ2-1, with TRBD1 matching over 9 bases. The CDR3 length is 15 residues. Germline V gives CDR1 SEHNR, CDR2 FQNEAQ (reference sequence). V lost 6 bases, J lost 9 bases, and 12 bases stayed unmatched. This chain's CDR3 is CASSRTGGAYAEQFF. The DNA for the CDR3 is TGTGCCAGCAGTCGTACAGGGGGCGCGTACGCTGAGCAGTTCTTC.

There are a few counts of this clone. The DNA of the CDR3 is TGTGCCAGCAGTTTGGGGGGGGCGAACACTGAAGCTTTCTTT. It yields the protein CASSLGGANTEAFF. The V call is TRBV28, the J call TRBJ1-1; D is possibly TRBD1 (6 bases). Germline assignment: CDR1 MDHEN and CDR2 SYDVKM. V was pared by 3 bases and J by 1 base, with 9 bases between. The CDR3 spans 14 residues.

Notes on this clone: This sample includes further DNA sequences coding for the same CDR3. V usage is TRBV28 and J usage is TRBJ1-3; the D is unclear. This CDR3 has 14 residues. CDR1 and CDR2 (germline): MDHEN, SYDVKM. V lost 8 bases and J 4 bases, leaving 15 bases between the germline ends. The CDR3 loop reads CASSSTGSGNTIYF. The CDR3, as DNA: TGTGCCAGCTCCTCGACGGGGTCAGGAAACACCATATATTTT.

The CDR3 loop reads CASSSGSSSSYNEQFF. The CDR3, as DNA: TGTGCCAGCAGCTCTGGGTCAAGTAGCTCCTACAATGAGCAGTTCTTC. The chain is built from TRBV7-6 and TRBJ2-1; D gene unclear. V was clipped by 4 bases and J by 0 bases, with 13 bases between them. Germline V gene sequence: CDR1 SGHVS, CDR2 FNYEAQ. The CDR3 length is 16 residues.

The chain recombines TRBV2 with TRBJ1-5, with a weak D call TRBD1 (6 bases). CDR3 length: 14 amino acids. Germline CDR1 reads SNHLY; CDR2 reads FYNNEI. Trimming took 4 bases from V and 5 from J, leaving 12 bases between them. In DNA, the CDR3 is TGTGCCAGCAGTGGAACAGGGAGGGATCAGCCCCAGCATTTT. Its protein is CASSGTGRDQPQHF.

As for this clone: Compared with germline, one end of the junction differs, possibly owing to a read error. V gene TRBV7-7 combines with J gene TRBJ2-7; TRBD2 matches 9 bases. The CDR3 is 21 residues long. The germline gives CDR1 SSHAT, CDR2 FNYEAQ (reference sequence). The CDR3 sequence: CASSPLFPSRLQREEAYEQYF. In DNA, the CDR3 is TGTGCTAGCAGCCCTCTCTTTCCCTCCCGACTACAGCGGGAGGAGGCCTACGAGCAGTACTTC.

The chain couples TRBV25-1 to TRBJ2-1, with D possibly being TRBD2 (5 bases). Trimming left V 0 bases short and J 5 bases short, with 14 bases between. The CDR3 contains 16 residues. The germline V gene has CDR1 MGHDK and CDR2 SYGVNS. The DNA of the CDR3 is TGTGCCAGCAGTGAATATGAGGGCCTAAGCGACAATGAGCAGTTCTTC. Encoded protein: CASSEYEGLSDNEQFF.

The chain combines TRBV5-1 with TRBJ2-6, with a possible D match to TRBD1 (5 bases). Trimming pared 0 bases from V and 4 bases from J, leaving 11 bases between. The CDR3 length is 16 residues. CDR1 and CDR2 (germline): SGHRS, YFSETQ. CDR3 DNA: TGCGCCAGCAGCTTGGGTGGGGCTGGAGGGGCCAACGTCCTGACTTTC. Translating gives CASSLGGAGGANVLTF. Drawing the rest from reference TRBV5-1 and TRBJ2-6, the complete variable domain is KAGVTQTPRYLIKTRGQQVTLSCSPISGHRSVSWYQQTPGQGLQFLFEYFSETQRNKGNFPGRFSGRQFSNSRSEMNVSTLELGDSALYLCASSLGGAGGANVLTFGAGSRLTVL.

The chain couples TRBV2 to TRBJ2-7; 10 nucleotides agree with TRBD1. Germline assignment: CDR1 SNHLY and CDR2 FYNNEI. V lost 7 bases to trimming and J lost 12 bases; unmatched junction nucleotides: 12. The CDR3 runs to 13 residues. The CDR3 nucleotides read TGTGCCAGCACCCGAGGGACAGGGGACGGACCGTACTTC. Its protein is CASTRGTGDGPYF.

This chain links TRBV5-1 with TRBJ1-1, with D possibly TRBD1 on 5 matching bases. Trimming cost V 4 bases and J 2 bases, with 15 bases left between them. Looked up from germline, CDR1 is SGHRS and CDR2 is YFSETQ. CDR3 length: 15 amino acids. The CDR3 sequence: CASSGVGAPNTEAFF. For the CDR3, the DNA is TGCGCCAGCAGCGGAGTAGGGGCTCCAAACACTGAAGCTTTCTTT.

The chain joins TRBV2 to TRBJ2-1; 7 nucleotides align to TRBD2. The CDR3 has 15 residues. The J segment lost 6 bases and the V segment lost 6 bases, leaving 11 bases of the junction unmatched. Germline assignment: CDR1 SNHLY and CDR2 FYNNEI. The CDR3 sequence: CASRATSAPGNEQFF. The CDR3 DNA is TGTGCCAGCAGGGCTACTAGCGCCCCAGGCAATGAGCAGTTCTTC.

The chain recombines TRBV6-1 with TRBJ1-4, with unresolved D. Germline V CDR1 and CDR2: MNHNS, SASEGT. The CDR3 is 14 residues long. Trimming pared 4 bases from V and 7 bases from J, leaving 13 bases between. CDR3 loop: CASSVFRLGEKLFF. The CDR3, as DNA: TGTGCCAGCAGTGTATTCAGGTTAGGTGAAAAACTGTTTTTT.

J is TRBJ2-7 and V is TRBV11-2; D remains ambiguous. The CDR3 is made up of 17 amino acids. Germline V gene sequence: CDR1 SGHAT, CDR2 FQNNGV. V gave up 7 bases and J gave up 2 bases, with 24 bases separating them. The CDR3 DNA sequence: TGTGCCAGCACCCCCCGTCCCCCTGACGCCGTAACCTACGAGCAGTACTTC. This translates into CASTPRPPDAVTYEQYF.

The gene calls are TRBV18 and TRBJ1-2; no clear D. The CDR3 totals 13 residues. Trimming removed 2 bases at V and 6 bases at J, with 10 bases between. Germline CDR1 and CDR2: KGHSH and LQKENI. CDR3 coding DNA: TGTGCCAGCTCACCAGGTCAGAGAGATGGCTACACCTTC. Its translation is CASSPGQRDGYTF.

This chain connects TRBV5-4 to TRBJ2-7; 14 nucleotides line up with TRBD2. This CDR3 is 15 amino acids long. V lost 3 bases and J lost 4; bases outside the gene matches: 3. The germline V gene has CDR1 SGHNT and CDR2 YYREEE (reference sequence). CDR3 nucleotides: TGTGCCAGCAGCTGGGGACTAGCGGGGGCTTACGAGCAGTACTTC. Amino acid sequence: CASSWGLAGAYEQYF.

The chain combines TRBV10-3 with TRBJ1-1, with 7 bases fitting TRBD1. From germline, CDR1 is ENHRY and CDR2 SYGVKD. The CDR3 is made up of 17 amino acids. The V and J ends lost 7 bases and 3 bases, in that order; junction bases with no gene match: 17. The CDR3 spells CAINSQWQGGRDTEAFF. CDR3 DNA: TGTGCCATCAATTCTCAGTGGCAGGGGGGGAGGGACACTGAAGCTTTCTTT.

This chain uses TRBV7-2 with TRBJ2-2; 7 nucleotides agree with TRBD2. This CDR3 comprises 14 residues. V trimming: 1 base; J trimming: 5 bases; junction bases outside the gene matches: 1. From germline, CDR1 is SGHTA and CDR2 FQGNSA. Here the CDR3 DNA reads TGTGCCAGCAGCTTAGACGGGAGGACCGGGGAGCTGTTTTTT. Translated: CASSLDGRTGELFF.

A single count supports this clone. V and J are TRBV7-6 and TRBJ1-4; D gene unclear. CDR3 size: 16 residues. V gave up 4 bases and J gave up 6 bases, with 18 bases separating them. Germline V lookup: CDR1 SGHVS, CDR2 FNYEAQ. The CDR3 here is CASSSYWVGGDEKLFF. As DNA, the CDR3 is TGTGCCAGCAGCTCTTATTGGGTAGGAGGTGATGAAAAACTGTTTTTT.

The chain uses TRBV27 and TRBJ2-6; weak D call: TRBD1 (7 bases). The germline gives CDR1 MNHEY, CDR2 SMNVEV (reference sequence). The V end lost 11 bases, the J end lost 1 base, and 21 bases lay between the germline ends. This CDR3 comprises 17 residues. CDR3 in amino acids: CAPPGGGQRSGANVLTF. CDR3 DNA sequence: TGTGCCCCGCCTGGAGGGGGACAGCGGTCTGGGGCCAACGTCCTGACTTTC.